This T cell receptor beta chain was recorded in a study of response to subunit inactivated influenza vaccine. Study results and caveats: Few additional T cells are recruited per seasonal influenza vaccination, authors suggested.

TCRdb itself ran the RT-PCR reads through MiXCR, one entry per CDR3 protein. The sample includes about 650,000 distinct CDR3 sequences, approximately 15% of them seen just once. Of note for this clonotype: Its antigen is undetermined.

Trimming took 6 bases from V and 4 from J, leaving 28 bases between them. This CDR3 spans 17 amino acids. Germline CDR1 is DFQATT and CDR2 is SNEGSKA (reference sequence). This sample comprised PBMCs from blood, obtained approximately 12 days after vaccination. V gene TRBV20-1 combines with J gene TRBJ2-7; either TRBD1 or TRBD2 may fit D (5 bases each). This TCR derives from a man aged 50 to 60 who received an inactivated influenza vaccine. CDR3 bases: TGCAGTGCCCAACCCGGGACCGCGGTTGGCCCAAGTTACGAGCAGTACTTC. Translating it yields CSAQPGTAVGPSYEQYF.